This TCR beta chain stems from a study of T-cell memory formation after mild COVID-19. Study-level points and caveats: The finding that pre-infection memory included some responding clones suggested that cross-reactive memory joined.

This CDR3 comprises 16 residues. V was trimmed by 4 bases and J by 0 bases, leaving 12 bases between them. Germline lookup yields CDR1 LGHNA and CDR2 YSLEER. This clonotype occurred a few times. Its target is not known. TCRdb recomputed calls from the 5' RACE reads with MiXCR, one row per CDR3 protein. This table has about 110,000 distinct CDR3 sequences, about 18% appearing once. Source material: PBMCs or a T cell subset sorted from them (not recorded which). This chain connects TRBV4-3 to TRBJ2-2, with no clear D. The TCR originated in a man younger than 35 who had mild COVID-19 (a few samples of this study predate the infection). Cell type and time point are not known. The CDR3 sequence is CASSPRHPPNTGELFF. The CDR3 nucleotides read TGCGCCAGCAGCCCACGTCATCCGCCGAACACCGGGGAGCTGTTTTTT.